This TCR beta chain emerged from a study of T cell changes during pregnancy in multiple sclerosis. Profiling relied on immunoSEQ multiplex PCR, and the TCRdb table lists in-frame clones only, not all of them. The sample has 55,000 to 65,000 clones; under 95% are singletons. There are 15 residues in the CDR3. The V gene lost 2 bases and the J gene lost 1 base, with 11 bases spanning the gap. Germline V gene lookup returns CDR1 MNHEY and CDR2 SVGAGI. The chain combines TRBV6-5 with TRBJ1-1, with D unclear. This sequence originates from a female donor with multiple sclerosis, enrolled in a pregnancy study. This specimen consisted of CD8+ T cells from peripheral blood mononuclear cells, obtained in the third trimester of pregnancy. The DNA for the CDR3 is TGTGCCAGCAGTTACGGTATAGCTGGGAACACTGAAGCTTTCTTT. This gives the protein CASSYGIAGNTEAFF.